This section outlines one T cell receptor (beta chain) sequence together with its context. There is no known antigen for this receptor. The record has no base qualities; no much larger clone is one base away. The CDR3 holds 15 amino acids from the cysteine to the phenylalanine. Of the read, only the CDR3 DNA is kept; its 45 bases are in frame from base 1. CDR1 and CDR2, looked up from the germline V gene, are MGHRA and YSYEKL. V loses 4 bases of germline sequence and J loses 2 bases, and the interval between the two ends is 14 bases. The data were taken from a study of T cell responses to AZD1222 COVID-19 vaccine (dated by TCRdb to the early 2020s). Looking at the study overall: AZD1222 recipients whose second dose came at about 4 weeks and those whose second dose came at about 12 weeks were combined into one group, since spike-specific TCR depth and breadth did not differ between the two schedules. TCR sequencing was performed for 230 to 250 trial participants, of whom about 200 were given two doses of AZD1222 and 26 were given two doses of MenACWY control vaccine. Trial participants were enrolled by age into 18-55, 56-69 and 70-plus year subgroups, with around 150, 28 and 57 TCR-sequenced participants respectively. Broader findings and caveats from the paper: The vaccine-associated CD4 TCRs covered the entire spike protein, and the dominant responses fell in regions 160-218 and 743-854. Reportedly, close to half of the unique spike-specific TCRs recognized epitopes lying outside the regions that are mutated in the B.1.351 and B.1.1.7 variants. After two AZD1222 doses, both the breadth and the depth of spike-specific TCRs were significantly higher than at day 0 and than in MenACWY recipients. The 56-69-year group was small, and its depth increase did not reach significance, likely because of low power. Participants were mostly white British and included more females than males, and it was suggested by the authors that clonal diversity may have been underestimated. Only six AZD1222 recipients were SARS-CoV-2 seropositive at baseline, limiting conclusions about previously exposed vaccinees. Because no day 14 peak-response samples were available, the repertoires could be characterized only after the peak T cell response.

The sample's time point label is to be understood as: baseline before first vaccination. Samples from vaccinated people were obtained from the UK trials COV001 and COV002, which included a single-blind randomized controlled phase 2/3 trial of AZD1222 (ChAdOx1 nCoV-19) in healthy adults. Trial participant PBMC samples were collected at day 0 and day 28 after the second dose for TCRbeta chain sequencing. The CDR3 regions of human TCRbeta chains were analyzed by immunosequencing. The published analysis was carried out like this. TCRs in the repertoires were matched against a reference library of SARS-CoV-2-specific TCRs that had been generated with the MIRA antigen-specificity platform. Breadth was defined as the fraction of unique TCRs that were SARS-CoV-2-associated. Depth was defined as the fraction of total T cells that were SARS-CoV-2-associated. Using the MIRA data, every spike-specific TCR was mapped to the spike region that the TCR reacted to and assigned to either a CD4 or a CD8 class. Log10-transformed breadth and depth values were compared by one-way ANOVA with Sidak's multiple comparisons tests. The table comes from immuneACCESS by way of TCRdb, which keeps in-frame sequences with V and J called. Part of the clones is missing from these tables; in studies checked, under half for an unresolved V gene and the rest for unknown reasons. V and J calls and clone size are given by that table; D and trimming were obtained from the DNA. Recorded for this sample are approximately 180,000 clones; approximately 90% of them occurred a single time. The ten largest clones capture approximately 2.9% of the sample.

The chain uses TRBV4-1 and TRBJ2-5; the D gene is perhaps TRBD1, on 5 matching bases. The specimen comprised peripheral blood, sampled on day 0 of AZD1222 vaccination. The TCR originated in an adult in good health. The nucleotides read TGCGCCAGCAGCCTGGGGCCAGCCTCGCAAGAGACCCAGTACTTC. The resulting protein is CASSLGPASQETQYF.